This is a list of T cell receptor beta chains from one sample in a study of blood T cell repertoires in COVID-19. Using immunoSEQ multiplex PCR, the repertoire was profiled, and TCRdb retains in-frame clones only, with some absent. The data hold approximately 74,000 clones, with more than 70% observed a single time. Sequencing was carried out using peripheral blood. These receptors came from a human donor in a cohort sampled during active COVID-19. CDR3s include the opening cysteine and the closing phenylalanine or tryptophan. D genes are given only for firm matches. Size tells how often a clone was seen (once, few, many) or the class of an expanded clone, and some rows leave it out.

CDR3 DNA: TGTGCCAGCAGCTTATGGGGGGTTGAGAGGGCTTTCTTT
CDR3 protein: CASSLWGVERAFF
D gene: -
CDR3 length: 13
V gene: TRBV5-5
clone size: -
J gene: TRBJ1-1

CDR3 DNA: TGTGCCAGCAGTTTATACGGGAGGGAAGAGACCCAGTACTTC
CDR3 protein: CASSLYGREETQYF
D gene: TRBD2
CDR3 length: 14
V gene: TRBV27
clone size: -
J gene: TRBJ2-5

CDR3 DNA: TGCGCCAGCAGCCAACACTCTAGCGGGAGCTACAATGAGCAGTTCTTC
CDR3 protein: CASSQHSSGSYNEQFF
D gene: TRBD2
CDR3 length: 16
V gene: TRBV4-1
clone size: -
J gene: TRBJ2-1

CDR3 DNA: TGTGCCAGCAGCTTGAGCGGGCGCGGGAATACGCAGTATTTT
CDR3 protein: CASSLSGRGNTQYF
D gene: -
CDR3 length: 14
V gene: TRBV5-8
clone size: -
J gene: TRBJ2-3

CDR3 DNA: TGTGCCACCAGAAAGCGCTACACCGGGGAGCTGTTTTTT
CDR3 protein: CATRKRYTGELFF
D gene: -
CDR3 length: 13
V gene: TRBV15
clone size: -
J gene: TRBJ2-2

CDR3 DNA: TGTGCCAGCAGCTTAGTAGGCGGAACCTACGAGCAGTACTTC
CDR3 protein: CASSLVGGTYEQYF
D gene: -
CDR3 length: 14
V gene: TRBV11-2
clone size: once
J gene: TRBJ2-7

CDR3 DNA: TGTGCCAGCAGACAAACAGGGGGAGCTTTCTTT
CDR3 protein: CASRQTGGAFF
D gene: TRBD1
CDR3 length: 11
V gene: TRBV28
clone size: -
J gene: TRBJ1-1

CDR3 DNA: TGTGCCAGCAGTGAAGCGCCCACCCGTCAGGTCATTCAGTACTTC
CDR3 protein: CASSEAPTRQVIQYF
D gene: -
CDR3 length: 15
V gene: TRBV6-1
clone size: -
J gene: TRBJ2-4

CDR3 DNA: TGTGCCAGCAGTACAAAGCGGGACTCCTACGAGCAGTACTTC
CDR3 protein: CASSTKRDSYEQYF
D gene: TRBD2
CDR3 length: 14
V gene: TRBV6-5
clone size: -
J gene: TRBJ2-7

CDR3 DNA: TGTGCCCTTCACACCGGGGAGCTGTTTTTT
CDR3 protein: CALHTGELFF
D gene: -
CDR3 length: 10
V gene: TRBV10-3
clone size: few
J gene: TRBJ2-2

CDR3 DNA: TGTGCCAGCAGTTTATTTCGCAGGGGAGATGCAGATACGCAGTATTTT
CDR3 protein: CASSLFRRGDADTQYF
D gene: -
CDR3 length: 16
V gene: TRBV28
clone size: -
J gene: TRBJ2-3

CDR3 DNA: TGTGCCAGCAGTACAGGGTTTCTGAATGAAAAACTGTTTTTT
CDR3 protein: CASSTGFLNEKLFF
D gene: -
CDR3 length: 14
V gene: TRBV27
clone size: -
J gene: TRBJ1-4

CDR3 DNA: TGCAGCGTTGCTAGCGGGGGGTACAATGAGCAGTTCTTC
CDR3 protein: CSVASGGYNEQFF
D gene: TRBD2
CDR3 length: 13
V gene: TRBV29-1
clone size: -
J gene: TRBJ2-1

CDR3 DNA: TGTGCCAGCACCGGGACAGTAGATCAGCCCCAGCATTTT
CDR3 protein: CASTGTVDQPQHF
D gene: TRBD1
CDR3 length: 13
V gene: TRBV28
clone size: -
J gene: TRBJ1-5

CDR3 DNA: TGTGCCAGCAGCCCCGGGACTAGCGGGAGTCACACCGGGGAGCTGTTTTTT
CDR3 protein: CASSPGTSGSHTGELFF
D gene: TRBD2
CDR3 length: 17
V gene: TRBV5-6
clone size: few
J gene: TRBJ2-2

CDR3 DNA: TGTGCCAGCTCACCCACCGACAGGGGCCTGTTCGAGCAGTACTTC
CDR3 protein: CASSPTDRGLFEQYF
D gene: TRBD1
CDR3 length: 15
V gene: TRBV18
clone size: -
J gene: TRBJ2-7

CDR3 DNA: TGTGCCAGTAGTATCCCCGGCAGGGCCTACGAGCAGTACTTC
CDR3 protein: CASSIPGRAYEQYF
D gene: -
CDR3 length: 14
V gene: TRBV19
clone size: -
J gene: TRBJ2-7

CDR3 DNA: TGTGCCAGCAGCATACCCACCGGGACTAGTCAGTTCTTC
CDR3 protein: CASSIPTGTSQFF
D gene: TRBD2
CDR3 length: 13
V gene: TRBV5-6
clone size: -
J gene: TRBJ2-1

CDR3 DNA: TGTGCCAGCAGGGAGGGACAGGGTGGTAGCACTGAAGCTTTCTTT
CDR3 protein: CASREGQGGSTEAFF
D gene: TRBD1
CDR3 length: 15
V gene: TRBV6-5
clone size: -
J gene: TRBJ1-1

CDR3 DNA: TGTGCCAGCAGCTTAGCGGCGGAGGGGGCTCGGGGAAACACCATATATTTT
CDR3 protein: CASSLAAEGARGNTIYF
D gene: TRBD1
CDR3 length: 17
V gene: TRBV7-8
clone size: -
J gene: TRBJ1-3

CDR3 DNA: TGTGCCAGCTCACCCGGTTCCTACGAGCAGTACTTC
CDR3 protein: CASSPGSYEQYF
D gene: -
CDR3 length: 12
V gene: TRBV18
clone size: few
J gene: TRBJ2-7

CDR3 DNA: TGTGCCAGCAGCCAAGGAGGACAGTTTAGCAATCAGCCCCAGCATTTT
CDR3 protein: CASSQGGQFSNQPQHF
D gene: -
CDR3 length: 16
V gene: TRBV3-1/TRBV3-2
clone size: -
J gene: TRBJ1-5

CDR3 DNA: TGTGCCAGCAGCCAAGAACTAGCGGGGGGCGGGCCAGAGACCCAGTACTTC
CDR3 protein: CASSQELAGGGPETQYF
D gene: TRBD2
CDR3 length: 17
V gene: TRBV3-1/TRBV3-2
clone size: -
J gene: TRBJ2-5

CDR3 DNA: TGTGCCAGCAGGGGGGGACAGGGGAACTATGGCTACACCTTC
CDR3 protein: CASRGGQGNYGYTF
D gene: TRBD1
CDR3 length: 14
V gene: TRBV6-5
clone size: -
J gene: TRBJ1-2

CDR3 DNA: TGTGCCAGCTCACCACCTTCTGAGGATGAGCAGTTCTTC
CDR3 protein: CASSPPSEDEQFF
D gene: -
CDR3 length: 13
V gene: TRBV18
clone size: -
J gene: TRBJ2-1

CDR3 DNA: TGTGCCAGCAGCTTAGTGACCGGGACAGCTCAGGTGGCTTTCTTT
CDR3 protein: CASSLVTGTAQVAFF
D gene: TRBD1
CDR3 length: 15
V gene: TRBV11-2
clone size: -
J gene: TRBJ1-1

CDR3 DNA: TGTGCCAGCAGCTTACAGGCTGACTATGGCTACACCTTC
CDR3 protein: CASSLQADYGYTF
D gene: -
CDR3 length: 13
V gene: TRBV11-2
clone size: -
J gene: TRBJ1-2

CDR3 DNA: TGTGCCAGCAGCTTAGGAGATAATTACAATGAGCAGTTCTTC
CDR3 protein: CASSLGDNYNEQFF
D gene: -
CDR3 length: 14
V gene: TRBV7-2
clone size: -
J gene: TRBJ2-1

CDR3 DNA: TGTGCCAGCAGTGAAAAGGCAGGGGTAAACGAAAAACTGTTTTTT
CDR3 protein: CASSEKAGVNEKLFF
D gene: -
CDR3 length: 15
V gene: TRBV2
clone size: -
J gene: TRBJ1-4

CDR3 DNA: TGCGCCAGCAGCTTTGGGGGACTAGTTAACGAGCAGTACTTC
CDR3 protein: CASSFGGLVNEQYF
D gene: TRBD2
CDR3 length: 14
V gene: TRBV5-1
clone size: -
J gene: TRBJ2-7

CDR3 DNA: TGTGCCAGCACCTCCGAGAGGGGGTGGGAGACCCAGTACTTC
CDR3 protein: CASTSERGWETQYF
D gene: -
CDR3 length: 14
V gene: TRBV7-9
clone size: -
J gene: TRBJ2-5

CDR3 DNA: TGTGCCAGCAGCTGGACAGGGCTCAACTATGGCTACACCTTC
CDR3 protein: CASSWTGLNYGYTF
D gene: TRBD1
CDR3 length: 14
V gene: TRBV5-5
clone size: -
J gene: TRBJ1-2

CDR3 DNA: TGTGCCAGCAGTTACTTGGAGGGGAACACTGAAGCTTTCTTT
CDR3 protein: CASSYLEGNTEAFF
D gene: -
CDR3 length: 14
V gene: TRBV6-2/TRBV6-3
clone size: -
J gene: TRBJ1-1

CDR3 DNA: TGTGCCAGCAGTTTAATCCCAGGGACAGGGCCAGGCTACACCTTC
CDR3 protein: CASSLIPGTGPGYTF
D gene: TRBD1
CDR3 length: 15
V gene: TRBV28
clone size: -
J gene: TRBJ1-2

CDR3 DNA: TGTGCCAGCAGCTCCGGACAGATTAATGAAAAACTGTTTTTT
CDR3 protein: CASSSGQINEKLFF
D gene: -
CDR3 length: 14
V gene: TRBV7-9
clone size: once
J gene: TRBJ1-4

CDR3 DNA: TGTGCCAGCAGCTTAGGGGGGGAGGAGGCTTTCTTT
CDR3 protein: CASSLGGEEAFF
D gene: -
CDR3 length: 12
V gene: TRBV11-2
clone size: once
J gene: TRBJ1-1

CDR3 DNA: TGTGCCAGTAGTTCCGACTCCCAACCCCTCTCCTTC
CDR3 protein: CASSSDSQPLSF
D gene: -
CDR3 length: 12
V gene: TRBV19
clone size: -
J gene: TRBJ2-7

CDR3 DNA: TGTGCCAGCAGCTTAGATTCTGTGCAAGAGACCCAGTACTTC
CDR3 protein: CASSLDSVQETQYF
D gene: -
CDR3 length: 14
V gene: TRBV11-3
clone size: -
J gene: TRBJ2-5

CDR3 DNA: TGTGCCAGCAGCGCTGGACAGGGTGGCCAAGAGACCCAGTACTTC
CDR3 protein: CASSAGQGGQETQYF
D gene: TRBD1
CDR3 length: 15
V gene: TRBV9
clone size: -
J gene: TRBJ2-5

CDR3 DNA: TGTGCCAGCAGCGTAGCTGGGGCGGGAGGAGCCTACAATGAGCAGTTCTTC
CDR3 protein: CASSVAGAGGAYNEQFF
D gene: TRBD2
CDR3 length: 17
V gene: TRBV9
clone size: -
J gene: TRBJ2-1

CDR3 DNA: TGTGCCAGCAGCAACCTAGGAGGGAGGGAGACCCAGTACTTC
CDR3 protein: CASSNLGGRETQYF
D gene: -
CDR3 length: 14
V gene: TRBV7-9
clone size: -
J gene: TRBJ2-5

CDR3 DNA: TGTGCCAGCTCATCGGCCCCAGGGGACACTGAAGCTTTCTTT
CDR3 protein: CASSSAPGDTEAFF
D gene: -
CDR3 length: 14
V gene: TRBV18
clone size: once
J gene: TRBJ1-1

CDR3 DNA: TGTGCCAGCAGTCTGGCGGCCGCAGATACGCAGTATTTT
CDR3 protein: CASSLAAADTQYF
D gene: -
CDR3 length: 13
V gene: TRBV12-3/TRBV12-4
clone size: -
J gene: TRBJ2-3

CDR3 DNA: TGTGCCAGCAATAGGGACAGGGGGCCCCCGAGCTCTGGAAACACCATATATTTT
CDR3 protein: CASNRDRGPPSSGNTIYF
D gene: TRBD1
CDR3 length: 18
V gene: TRBV2
clone size: -
J gene: TRBJ1-3

CDR3 DNA: TGTGCCATCATTAAACAGGGGTTGAAGGATCAGCCCCAGCATTTT
CDR3 protein: CAIIKQGLKDQPQHF
D gene: TRBD1
CDR3 length: 15
V gene: TRBV10-3
clone size: -
J gene: TRBJ1-5

CDR3 DNA: TGTGCCACCAGTGATTGGTCTATAGAGCAGTTCTTC
CDR3 protein: CATSDWSIEQFF
D gene: -
CDR3 length: 12
V gene: TRBV24-1
clone size: -
J gene: TRBJ2-1

CDR3 DNA: TGCGCCAGCAGCCAGACTAGCGGGAGGTCAGATACGCAGTATTTT
CDR3 protein: CASSQTSGRSDTQYF
D gene: TRBD2
CDR3 length: 15
V gene: TRBV4-1
clone size: -
J gene: TRBJ2-3

CDR3 DNA: TGTGCCAGTAACTCTGACAGCGCGGCTGAAGCTTTCTTT
CDR3 protein: CASNSDSAAEAFF
D gene: -
CDR3 length: 13
V gene: TRBV19
clone size: -
J gene: TRBJ1-1

CDR3 DNA: TGCGCCAGCAGTGAAACAGGTCTGCCCCAGCATTTT
CDR3 protein: CASSETGLPQHF
D gene: -
CDR3 length: 12
V gene: TRBV10-1
clone size: -
J gene: TRBJ1-5

CDR3 DNA: TGTGCCAGCAGCTGGGACAAGAACACCGGGGAGCTGTTTTTT
CDR3 protein: CASSWDKNTGELFF
D gene: -
CDR3 length: 14
V gene: TRBV5-4
clone size: -
J gene: TRBJ2-2

CDR3 DNA: TGTGCCAGCAGGCGCACACAGGGGGCGGAGAAACATTTT
CDR3 protein: CASRRTQGAEKHF
D gene: TRBD1
CDR3 length: 13
V gene: TRBV6-6
clone size: -
J gene: TRBJ1-5

CDR3 DNA: TGTGCCACTGCAACAGGGGATCAGCCCCAGCATTTT
CDR3 protein: CATATGDQPQHF
D gene: TRBD1
CDR3 length: 12
V gene: TRBV19
clone size: -
J gene: TRBJ1-5

CDR3 DNA: TGTGCCAGTAGTATCCCCGGGGAAAACATTCAGTACTTC
CDR3 protein: CASSIPGENIQYF
D gene: -
CDR3 length: 13
V gene: TRBV19
clone size: -
J gene: TRBJ2-4